Following are 10 T cell receptor beta chains from one sample sequenced in a study of blood T cell repertoires in COVID-19. The assay was immunoSEQ multiplex PCR, and TCRdb's table has in-frame clones only and misses some. This sample has about 130,000 clones, with around nine tenths found just once. The sequenced sample consisted of peripheral blood. All receptors come from a woman aged 70-85 years with COVID-19, enrolled during active disease.

This clone appeared a few times. V gene TRBV9 combines with J gene TRBJ2-5, with D uncertain. V shed 0 bases and J shed 4 bases, with 13 bases lying between them. Germline V gene sequence: CDR1 SGDLS, CDR2 YYNGEE. The CDR3 loop spans 15 amino acids. CDR3 sequence: CASSVGSFGRETQYF. For the CDR3, the DNA is TGTGCCAGCAGCGTAGGGTCCTTTGGGCGAGAGACCCAGTACTTC.

This clone was recorded a few times. This sequence joins TRBV28 and TRBJ1-2; 8 positions agree with TRBD1. CDR1 and CDR2 (germline): MDHEN, SYDVKM. The junction had 4 bases not matched to a gene; V was cut back by 7 bases and J by 0 bases. This CDR3 has 14 amino acids. The CDR3 protein is CASTGDRTNYGYTF. The CDR3, as DNA: TGTGCCAGCACCGGGGACAGGACTAACTATGGCTACACCTTC.

The CDR3 sequence is CASSLLDSGAYEQYF. The CDR3 nucleotides read TGTGCCAGCAGCCTTCTGGATAGCGGGGCCTACGAGCAGTACTTC. This chain links TRBV7-2 with TRBJ2-7, with 8 bases matching TRBD2. CDR3 length: 15 amino acids. V shed 5 bases, J shed 2 bases, and the junction held 8 bases outside the gene matches. Per the germline V gene, CDR1 is SGHTA and CDR2 is FQGNSA. The complete variable domain, with remaining parts taken from reference TRBV7-2 and TRBJ2-7, reads GAGVSQSPSNKVTEKGKDVELRCDPISGHTALYWYRQSLGQGLEFLIYFQGNSAPDKSGLPSDRFSAERTGGSVSTLTIQRTQQEDSAVYLCASSLLDSGAYEQYFGPGTRLTVT.

The chain has TRBV30 and TRBJ2-7; 7 bases match TRBD1. Germline V gene lookup returns CDR1 GTSNPN and CDR2 SVGIG (reference sequence). The CDR3 length is 15 residues. The junction had 6 bases not matched to a gene; V was cut back by 1 base and J by 0 bases. The CDR3: CAWSEKGASSYEQYF. In nucleotides, the CDR3 is TGTGCCTGGAGTGAAAAGGGGGCGAGCTCCTACGAGCAGTACTTC. The complete variable domain, with remaining parts taken from reference TRBV30 and TRBJ2-7, reads SQTIHQWPATLVQPVGSPLSLECTVEGTSNPNLYWYRQAAGRGLQLLFYSVGIGQISSEVPQNLSASRPQDRQFILSSKKLLLSDSGFYLCAWSEKGASSYEQYFGPGTRLTVT.

The gene calls are TRBV5-1 and TRBJ2-7; TRBD2 agrees at 8 bases. In germline, CDR1 is SGHRS, CDR2 YFSETQ. V shed 3 bases and J 7 bases; nucleotides not matched to a gene: 12. The CDR3 has 15 residues. CDR3 coding DNA: TGCGCCAGCAGCTACGTACTGGCGGGGGGAGGGGAGCAGTACTTC. Encoded protein: CASSYVLAGGGEQYF.

This clone turned up a few times. The chain joins TRBV2 to TRBJ1-5; D might be TRBD1 (5 bases). From germline, CDR1 is SNHLY and CDR2 FYNNEI. The CDR3 runs 19 residues. Trimming removed 7 bases from V and 0 bases from J, with 25 bases in between. DNA of the CDR3: TGTGCCAGCAATCCCAGGAGTCGCGGGGGGATCCGTAGCAATCAGCCCCAGCATTTT. Translation: CASNPRSRGGIRSNQPQHF. The full variable domain, rest sourced from reference TRBV2 and TRBJ1-5, is EPEVTQTPSHQVTQMGQEVILRCVPISNHLYFYWYRQILGQKVEFLVSFYNNEISEKSEIFDDQFSVERPDGSNFTLKIRSTKLEDSAMYFCASNPRSRGGIRSNQPQHFGDGTRLSIL.

This clone has only one observation. The rearrangement links TRBV6-4 to TRBJ1-1; D might be TRBD1 (5 bases). V lost 6 bases to trimming and J lost 0 bases, with 14 bases between them. CDR3 length: 15 residues. Germline V gene data show CDR1 as MRHNA and CDR2 as SNTAGT. The CDR3 loop reads CASSPSGILNTEAFF. Written as DNA, the CDR3 is TGTGCCAGCAGCCCATCAGGGATTCTGAACACTGAAGCTTTCTTT.

V is TRBV5-1 and J is TRBJ2-5; 7 positions match TRBD1. J was trimmed by 9 bases and V by 4 bases; bases with no gene match: 12. Germline values: CDR1 SGHRS, CDR2 YFSETQ. The CDR3 extends over 14 amino acids. The CDR3 DNA is TGCGCCAGCAGCACCTCACAGGGGACCGCGGCCCAGTACTTC. Translated, it gives CASSTSQGTAAQYF.

The chain employs TRBV4-1 and TRBJ2-1, with TRBD2 matching over 8 bases. Germline CDR1 reads MGHRA; CDR2 reads YSYEKL. The CDR3 consists of 15 residues. Trimming removed 1 base from V and 3 bases from J; junction bases left unmatched: 2. In DNA form, the CDR3 reads TGCGCCAGCAGCCAAGTACTAGCGGACTACAATGAGCAGTTCTTC. Translating it yields CASSQVLADYNEQFF.

V gene TRBV28 combines with J gene TRBJ1-1; tentative D call: TRBD1 (5 bases). V lost 3 bases and J lost 11, with 13 bases in between. This CDR3 spans 12 amino acids. The germline gives CDR1 MDHEN, CDR2 SYDVKM. The CDR3 loop is CASSLGRVGAFF. The CDR3 DNA is TGTGCCAGCAGTTTGGGCAGGGTGGGTGCTTTCTTT.